A selection of T cell receptor beta chains follows, all from one sample in a study of blood T cell repertoires in COVID-19. Produced via immunoSEQ multiplex PCR; TCRdb's table is partial and in-frame only. The table has about 300,000 clones, around 86% seen once. Sequencing was carried out using peripheral blood. The origin of the receptors is a woman between 35 and 50 years old who had recovered from COVID-19. The CDR3 runs from the conserved cysteine through the conserved F or W. Fields, in order: D gene, J gene, clone size, V gene, CDR3 DNA, CDR3 protein. A D gene is named only where the DNA matches it firmly. Part of the rows lack a size; the others show once, few, many or a class for expanded clones.

d_call: NA
j_call: TRBJ1-5
clone_size: NA
v_call: TRBV6-1
cdr3_nt: TGTGCCAGCAGTGAGACAGGAAATCAGCCCCAGCATTTT
cdr3_aa: CASSETGNQPQHF

d_call: NA
j_call: TRBJ1-5
clone_size: NA
v_call: TRBV2
cdr3_nt: TGTGCCAGCAGTGAAGCGCGGGGAGGATGGAGCAATCAGCCCCAGCATTTT
cdr3_aa: CASSEARGGWSNQPQHF

d_call: TRBD2
j_call: TRBJ2-5
clone_size: NA
v_call: TRBV6-2/TRBV6-3
cdr3_nt: TGTGCCAGCAGCTCCCTTGGGGGACTAGCGGGGGGGCCTTGGGAGACCCAGTACTTC
cdr3_aa: CASSSLGGLAGGPWETQYF

d_call: TRBD1
j_call: TRBJ1-6
clone_size: NA
v_call: TRBV5-1
cdr3_nt: TGCGCCAGCAGCTTATCAGGGGGCAGGAATTCACCCCTCCACTTT
cdr3_aa: CASSLSGGRNSPLHF

d_call: TRBD1
j_call: TRBJ2-2
clone_size: NA
v_call: TRBV19
cdr3_nt: TGTGCCAGTAGTATCCGGACAGGGGCGAACACCGGGGAGCTGTTTTTT
cdr3_aa: CASSIRTGANTGELFF

d_call: NA
j_call: TRBJ1-2
clone_size: NA
v_call: TRBV27
cdr3_nt: TGTGCCAGCAGGAGGGGGGGCCCTAACTATGGCTACACCTTC
cdr3_aa: CASRRGGPNYGYTF

d_call: TRBD1
j_call: TRBJ2-2
clone_size: NA
v_call: TRBV6-6
cdr3_nt: TGTGCCAGCAGACCCGGACAGGGAGGGAACACCGGGGAGCTGTTTTTT
cdr3_aa: CASRPGQGGNTGELFF

d_call: TRBD1
j_call: TRBJ1-3
clone_size: NA
v_call: TRBV12-5
cdr3_nt: TGTGCTAGTGGCCTGGGACAGGGGCCTGGAAACACCATATATTTT
cdr3_aa: CASGLGQGPGNTIYF

d_call: NA
j_call: TRBJ1-1
clone_size: NA
v_call: TRBV4-1
cdr3_nt: TGCGCCAGCAGCCTTTCGGGAGGTGGCACTGAAGCTTTCTTT
cdr3_aa: CASSLSGGGTEAFF

d_call: TRBD2
j_call: TRBJ2-7
clone_size: NA
v_call: TRBV27
cdr3_nt: TGTGCCAGCAGTTTAGTGGAGGGACTAACCTACGAGCAGTACTTC
cdr3_aa: CASSLVEGLTYEQYF

d_call: NA
j_call: TRBJ1-1
clone_size: NA
v_call: TRBV10-3
cdr3_nt: TGTGCCATCAGCACCCCCAGACAGATTGAAGCTTTCTTT
cdr3_aa: CAISTPRQIEAFF

d_call: TRBD1
j_call: TRBJ1-5
clone_size: NA
v_call: TRBV15
cdr3_nt: TGTGCCACCAGCCCAACGCTATCAGGGGGAACTCAGCCCCAGCATTTT
cdr3_aa: CATSPTLSGGTQPQHF

d_call: TRBD1
j_call: TRBJ2-1
clone_size: NA
v_call: TRBV6-5
cdr3_nt: TGTGCCAGCCACCGGGACAGCTACAATGAGCAGTTCTTC
cdr3_aa: CASHRDSYNEQFF

d_call: TRBD2
j_call: TRBJ2-3
clone_size: NA
v_call: TRBV4-2
cdr3_nt: TGTGCCAGCAGCCTATCTAGCGGGGGGGACACAGATACGCAGTATTTT
cdr3_aa: CASSLSSGGDTDTQYF

d_call: NA
j_call: TRBJ2-1
clone_size: NA
v_call: TRBV9
cdr3_nt: TGTGCCAGCAGCTCCTGGGGGGGCCCGAAGAATGAGCAGTTCTTC
cdr3_aa: CASSSWGGPKNEQFF

d_call: TRBD1
j_call: TRBJ2-6
clone_size: NA
v_call: TRBV27
cdr3_nt: TGTGCCAGCAGTCCCCTCGGGACAGCAGGGGCCAACGTCCTGACTTTC
cdr3_aa: CASSPLGTAGANVLTF

d_call: TRBD1
j_call: TRBJ2-7
clone_size: NA
v_call: TRBV2
cdr3_nt: TGTGCCAGCAGACTCATCGGACAGGCCTACTCCTACGAGCAGTACTTC
cdr3_aa: CASRLIGQAYSYEQYF

d_call: NA
j_call: TRBJ2-1
clone_size: NA
v_call: TRBV3-1/TRBV3-2
cdr3_nt: TGTGCCAGCAGCCAAGATCTCACGGTACTGGGGGCCACCAATGAGCAGTTCTTC
cdr3_aa: CASSQDLTVLGATNEQFF

d_call: TRBD1
j_call: TRBJ1-6
clone_size: NA
v_call: TRBV3-1/TRBV3-2
cdr3_nt: TGTGCCAGCAGCGCCCGGGACAGATATAATTCACCCCTCCACTTT
cdr3_aa: CASSARDRYNSPLHF

d_call: NA
j_call: TRBJ2-6
clone_size: NA
v_call: TRBV5-1
cdr3_nt: TGCGCCAGCAGCTTGACCCACGGAGAGAGCTCTGGGGCCAACGTCCTGACTTTC
cdr3_aa: CASSLTHGESSGANVLTF

d_call: TRBD1
j_call: TRBJ2-5
clone_size: NA
v_call: TRBV5-1
cdr3_nt: TGCGCCAGCAGCTTGGGACCGGACAGGGTGGGCCAAGAGACCCAGTACTTC
cdr3_aa: CASSLGPDRVGQETQYF

d_call: NA
j_call: TRBJ2-7
clone_size: NA
v_call: TRBV5-1
cdr3_nt: TGCGCCAGCAGCTTATCAGAATACGAGCAGTACTTC
cdr3_aa: CASSLSEYEQYF

d_call: NA
j_call: TRBJ1-2
clone_size: NA
v_call: TRBV27
cdr3_nt: TGTGCCAGCAGTTTATCCGGTACTGCCTACACCTTC
cdr3_aa: CASSLSGTAYTF

d_call: NA
j_call: TRBJ1-1
clone_size: NA
v_call: TRBV18
cdr3_nt: TGTGCCAGCTCACCCGGAGCTAACACTGAAGCTTTCTTT
cdr3_aa: CASSPGANTEAFF

d_call: TRBD1
j_call: TRBJ1-5
clone_size: once
v_call: TRBV6-5
cdr3_nt: TGTGCCAGCACCCTTCGGACAGGCTCCAATCAGCCCCAGCATTTT
cdr3_aa: CASTLRTGSNQPQHF

d_call: NA
j_call: TRBJ1-1
clone_size: NA
v_call: TRBV5-1
cdr3_nt: TGCGCCAGCAGCTTGGGGGCAGGGGCGGTGAACACTGAAGCTTTCTTT
cdr3_aa: CASSLGAGAVNTEAFF

d_call: NA
j_call: TRBJ2-7
clone_size: once
v_call: TRBV7-2
cdr3_nt: TGTGCCAGCAGCTTAGAAGGGGCCGCCTACGAGCAGTACTTC
cdr3_aa: CASSLEGAAYEQYF

d_call: NA
j_call: TRBJ2-3
clone_size: NA
v_call: TRBV20-1
cdr3_nt: TGCAGTGCTAGTCCTATGACAGATACGCAGTATTTT
cdr3_aa: CSASPMTDTQYF

d_call: NA
j_call: TRBJ1-6
clone_size: NA
v_call: TRBV5-1
cdr3_nt: TGCGCCAGCAGCTTGGATCTCGGTTGGAATTCACCCCTCCACTTT
cdr3_aa: CASSLDLGWNSPLHF

d_call: TRBD1
j_call: TRBJ1-6
clone_size: few
v_call: TRBV5-6
cdr3_nt: TGTGCCAGCAGCTTGGGTGCACAGGGGAATTCACCCCTCCACTTT
cdr3_aa: CASSLGAQGNSPLHF

d_call: TRBD2
j_call: TRBJ2-5
clone_size: NA
v_call: TRBV9
cdr3_nt: TGTGCCAGCAGCGTAGTTCCGGGGGGGCCTGAGACCCAGTACTTC
cdr3_aa: CASSVVPGGPETQYF

d_call: TRBD2
j_call: TRBJ2-1
clone_size: NA
v_call: TRBV10-3
cdr3_nt: TGTGCCATCAGTGAAGGCGGGGGATACAATGAGCAGTTCTTC
cdr3_aa: CAISEGGGYNEQFF

d_call: TRBD1
j_call: TRBJ2-5
clone_size: NA
v_call: TRBV9
cdr3_nt: TGTGCCAGCAGCGTAGGGGCAGGGACAGTTGAGACCCAGTACTTC
cdr3_aa: CASSVGAGTVETQYF

d_call: TRBD1
j_call: TRBJ1-1
clone_size: few
v_call: TRBV6-5
cdr3_nt: TGTGCCAGCAGTCCCCAAGAGGGGGCAACTGAAGCTTTCTTT
cdr3_aa: CASSPQEGATEAFF

d_call: NA
j_call: TRBJ1-3
clone_size: NA
v_call: TRBV4-3
cdr3_nt: TGCGCCAGCAGCAGTCTCCGGGAGGGTGGAAACACCATATATTTT
cdr3_aa: CASSSLREGGNTIYF

d_call: NA
j_call: TRBJ2-2
clone_size: once
v_call: TRBV6-5
cdr3_nt: TGTGCCAGCAGTTACTCGGCAGGGGAGTGGTCCGGGGAGCTGTTTTTT
cdr3_aa: CASSYSAGEWSGELFF

d_call: TRBD1
j_call: TRBJ2-7
clone_size: NA
v_call: TRBV5-1
cdr3_nt: TGCGCCAGCAGCAAGGGACAGGGGGACAACGAGCAGTACTTC
cdr3_aa: CASSKGQGDNEQYF

d_call: TRBD1
j_call: TRBJ1-2
clone_size: NA
v_call: TRBV11-2
cdr3_nt: TGTGCCAGCAGCTTGTCTCGGGACAGGCCCAACTATGGCTACACCTTC
cdr3_aa: CASSLSRDRPNYGYTF

d_call: TRBD2
j_call: TRBJ2-3
clone_size: once
v_call: TRBV30
cdr3_nt: TGTGCCTGGAGTGTACTAGCGGGGGGGGGAGATACGCAGTATTTT
cdr3_aa: CAWSVLAGGGDTQYF

d_call: NA
j_call: TRBJ2-5
clone_size: NA
v_call: TRBV12-3/TRBV12-4
cdr3_nt: TGTGCCAGCAGCAGACAGGTCCAAGAGACCCAGTACTTC
cdr3_aa: CASSRQVQETQYF

d_call: NA
j_call: TRBJ1-4
clone_size: NA
v_call: TRBV5-4
cdr3_nt: TGTGCCAGCAGCTTGGGGTACAGAGCTAATGAAAAACTGTTTTTT
cdr3_aa: CASSLGYRANEKLFF

d_call: TRBD1
j_call: TRBJ2-1
clone_size: once
v_call: TRBV30
cdr3_nt: TGTGCCTGGGACAGGGTTTGGAATGAGCAGTTCTTC
cdr3_aa: CAWDRVWNEQFF

d_call: TRBD2
j_call: TRBJ2-2
clone_size: NA
v_call: TRBV9
cdr3_nt: TGTGCCAGCAGCTTCCGACTAGCGGGGGTTAACACCGGGGAGCTGTTTTTT
cdr3_aa: CASSFRLAGVNTGELFF

d_call: NA
j_call: TRBJ1-2
clone_size: NA
v_call: TRBV3-1/TRBV3-2
cdr3_nt: TGTGCCAGCAGCCAAGAGGGGGCAGGGGAGAATGGCTACACCTTC
cdr3_aa: CASSQEGAGENGYTF

d_call: TRBD1
j_call: TRBJ1-4
clone_size: NA
v_call: TRBV27
cdr3_nt: TGTGCCAGCAGTTTCCGGGACAGGGGGAGAAAACTGTTTTTT
cdr3_aa: CASSFRDRGRKLFF

d_call: NA
j_call: TRBJ2-5
clone_size: NA
v_call: TRBV21-1
cdr3_nt: TGTGCCAGCAGCAGGGGGACTTGCAGGGAGGAATGGCAAGAGACCCAGTACTTC
cdr3_aa: CASSRGTCREEWQETQYF

d_call: TRBD2
j_call: TRBJ2-2
clone_size: NA
v_call: TRBV4-3
cdr3_nt: TGCGCCAGCAGCCAAGAGGTAGCGGGGGCCGCGAACACCGGGGAGCTGTTTTTT
cdr3_aa: CASSQEVAGAANTGELFF

d_call: TRBD1
j_call: TRBJ2-3
clone_size: NA
v_call: TRBV5-1
cdr3_nt: TGCGCCAGCAGTATACAGGGGACAGATACGCAGTATTTT
cdr3_aa: CASSIQGTDTQYF